This T cell receptor beta chain comes out of a study of cytomegalovirus exposure and HLA in healthy donors. In the case of this clone: Its cognate antigen is unknown.

The PCR contained 60 Vbeta and 13 Jbeta primers. Using immunoSEQ multiplex PCR, the repertoire was profiled, and TCRdb retains in-frame clones only, with some absent. The profile shows 180,000 or so clones, roughly 60% of them singletons. Germline lookup yields CDR1 SGHTA and CDR2 FQGNSA. With V trimmed by 1 base and J by 4 bases, 6 bases remained unmatched. This CDR3 has 16 amino acids. The study, taken as a whole, reports: Altogether, 170 or so TCR beta chains were recorded as cytomegalovirus-associated. Later genetic work tied a missense DCLRE1C variant to beta-chain V and J trimming. A later analysis found TCR association rates differed by HLA locus, highest for DRB1 and lowest for HLA-C.

The study sampled nominally healthy donors, though unrecorded immune exposures were likely. The sequence came from a man in his forties in good health and CMV-seronegative. Input material: PBMCs. This chain uses TRBV7-2 with TRBJ2-2, with 7 bases matching TRBD2. In nucleotides, the CDR3 is TGTGCCAGCAGCTTAGTTCTTGGCGGGAGCACCGGGGAGCTGTTTTTT. Translation: CASSLVLGGSTGELFF.